This T cell receptor (beta chain) was captured by sequencing in a study of radiation and T cells in renal cell carcinoma. TCRdb keeps only in-frame clones here, not all; method: immunoSEQ multiplex PCR. The sample contains roughly 78,000 clones, around 80% of which appear only once. Notes on the study in general: Top tumor clonotypes rose in blood 2 weeks post-radiation, then contracted.

Concerning this clone: Its antigen is still unknown.

There are 15 residues in the CDR3. The V end lost 5 bases, the J end lost 2 bases, and 15 bases lay between the germline ends. The germline gives CDR1 SEHNR, CDR2 FQNEAQ (reference sequence). Time point given: blood 2 weeks post-SBRT. Stated treatment: 15 Gy SBRT to primary tumor, nephrectomy 4 weeks later. Radiation-treated patients gave blood at baseline, week 2 and week 4. The chain uses TRBV7-9 and TRBJ2-5; D uncertain. This material consisted of blood, taken from a patient whose treatment included radiotherapy and nephrectomy. The sequence was obtained from a man in his fifties or sixties with renal cell carcinoma. The CDR3 loop is CASSPERRVQETQYF. In nucleotides, the CDR3 is TGTGCCAGCAGCCCCGAGAGAAGGGTACAAGAGACCCAGTACTTC.